These T cell receptor beta chains were read from a single sample in a study of blood T cell repertoires in COVID-19. Repertoires were generated with immunoSEQ multiplex PCR, while TCRdb's copy carries only in-frame clones and drops some. The data hold 30,000 to 35,000 clones, with roughly 88% observed a single time. The source material was peripheral blood. The receptors stem from a man at least 80 years old with acute or convalescent COVID-19. CDR3s include the opening cysteine and the closing phenylalanine or tryptophan. The order of the fields is V gene, D gene, clone size, J gene, CDR3 DNA, CDR3 protein. The D gene is left open where the match is weak. Size is omitted from some rows. Given values are once, few, many or a class for expanded clones.

TRBV14	TRBD1	-	TRBJ1-3	TGTGCCAGCAGCCAGAAGGACAGGGAGGAAAACACCATATATTTT	CASSQKDREENTIYF
TRBV28	TRBD1	-	TRBJ1-2	TGTGCCAGCACCTCGGCAGGGGGCGCGGACTATGGCTACACCTTC	CASTSAGGADYGYTF
TRBV6-5	-	-	TRBJ1-4	TGTGCCAGCAGTTACAGTTCGGGGGGCGTGGACAAACTGTTTTTT	CASSYSSGGVDKLFF
TRBV27	-	-	TRBJ1-2	TGTGCCAGCAGTTTGTCCAGGGCGAACTATGGCTACACCTTC	CASSLSRANYGYTF
TRBV6-5	-	-	TRBJ1-2	TGTGCCAGCTATAACTATGGCTACACCTTC	CASYNYGYTF
TRBV11-2	-	-	TRBJ2-3	TGTGCCAGCAGCTTCGGACTAAGTTGGACAGATACGCAGTATTTT	CASSFGLSWTDTQYF
TRBV13	-	-	TRBJ1-1	TGTGCCAGCAGCAGGGCGAAAGGACTGATGAACACTGAAGCTTTCTTT	CASSRAKGLMNTEAFF
TRBV3-1/TRBV3-2	-	-	TRBJ1-1	TGTGCCAGCAGTCTAGGGAACACTGAAGCTTTCTTT	CASSLGNTEAFF
TRBV2	-	-	TRBJ1-1	TGTGCCAGCAGTGTAATGTTCAACACTGAAGCTTTCTTT	CASSVMFNTEAFF
TRBV5-1	TRBD1	-	TRBJ2-1	TGCGCCAGCAGTGATGGACAGGGTCCCTACAATGAGCAGTTCTTC	CASSDGQGPYNEQFF
TRBV9	-	-	TRBJ1-2	TGTGCCAGCAGCGTAGCTATTCTGGACCCCCAGCAGGGCTATGGCTACACCTTC	CASSVAILDPQQGYGYTF
TRBV5-1	-	-	TRBJ2-5	TGCGCCAGCAGCTTGGTGGCAGGGGGGATCCAAGAGACCCAGTACTTC	CASSLVAGGIQETQYF
TRBV19	-	once	TRBJ1-4	TGTGCCAGTAGTAGGCTGTTTGGCCCAACTAATGAAAAACTGTTTTTT	CASSRLFGPTNEKLFF
TRBV2	-	-	TRBJ2-1	TGTGCCAGCATTCCAGGGACCTACAATGAGCAGTTCTTC	CASIPGTYNEQFF
TRBV9	-	-	TRBJ1-4	TGTGCCAGCAGCGCGCCCTCAGCAACTAATGAAAAACTGTTTTTT	CASSAPSATNEKLFF
TRBV7-9	-	-	TRBJ2-3	TGTGCCAGCAGCTCCTCCCAGACGGCAGGGGCAGATACGCAGTATTTT	CASSSSQTAGADTQYF
TRBV18	TRBD1	-	TRBJ1-6	TGTGCCAGCTCACCAGAGCGGCAGGGGGAGTCACCCCTCCACTTT	CASSPERQGESPLHF
TRBV9	-	-	TRBJ2-7	TGTGCCAGCAGCGTAGTTCCCAGCGGTGGGACCTACGAGCAGTACTTC	CASSVVPSGGTYEQYF
TRBV18	-	few	TRBJ2-7	TGTGCCAGCCTAGCCCCCCACACGTCCTACGAGCAGTACTTC	CASLAPHTSYEQYF
TRBV12-5	-	few	TRBJ2-7	TGTGCTAGTGGCCTGTCGGGTTCCCCCTACGAGCAGTACTTC	CASGLSGSPYEQYF
TRBV2	TRBD1	-	TRBJ1-2	TGTGCCAGCAGCCTATCTCGGACAGGGAGCTATGGCTACACCTTC	CASSLSRTGSYGYTF
TRBV5-5	-	few	TRBJ2-3	TGTGCCAGCAGCGCCGGGAGCACAGATACGCAGTATTTT	CASSAGSTDTQYF
TRBV25-1	TRBD1	-	TRBJ1-1	TGTGCCAGCGACAGGGTCGCTCCTGAAGCTTTCTTT	CASDRVAPEAFF
TRBV27	TRBD1	-	TRBJ1-5	TGTGCCAGCAGTTTTCAACAGGGGAGTCATCAGCCCCAGCATTTT	CASSFQQGSHQPQHF
TRBV5-1	-	-	TRBJ1-1	TGCGCCAGCAGCTTGGATTCAGGGGATAACACTGAAGCTTTCTTT	CASSLDSGDNTEAFF
TRBV20-1	-	-	TRBJ1-1	TGCAGTGCTAGAGAACAGTTTGAAGCTTTCTTT	CSAREQFEAFF
TRBV7-3	TRBD1	-	TRBJ1-2	TGTGCCAGCAGCAGGGCAGGGGGCCTTGGCTACACCTTC	CASSRAGGLGYTF
TRBV28	TRBD1	-	TRBJ2-2	TGTGCCAGCAGTTCGGACAGGGGCGGATTTGGCACCGGGGAGCTGTTTTTT	CASSSDRGGFGTGELFF
TRBV27	TRBD1	few	TRBJ1-2	TGTGCCAGCAGAACCGGGACAGGGGATGGCTACACCTTC	CASRTGTGDGYTF
TRBV6-5	-	-	TRBJ1-1	TGTGCCAGCAGTTCAGGAGGGGTGACGAACACTGAAGCTTTCTTT	CASSSGGVTNTEAFF
TRBV29-1	-	-	TRBJ2-7	TGCAGCGTTGAAGTGGGACACCGCTACGAGCAGTACTTC	CSVEVGHRYEQYF
TRBV4-1	-	-	TRBJ1-3	TGCGCCAGCAGCGCGTTGACCGGGATCGGGAGCTCTGGAAACACCATATATTTT	CASSALTGIGSSGNTIYF
TRBV7-9	TRBD1	-	TRBJ1-2	TGTGCCAGCAGCTTCGGACAGGGATCACCGTATCAGGGCTACACCTTC	CASSFGQGSPYQGYTF
TRBV9	-	-	TRBJ1-3	TGTGCCAGCAGCGTGGGGGCTTCTGGAAACACCATATATTTT	CASSVGASGNTIYF
TRBV5-1	-	-	TRBJ2-3	TGCGCCAGCAGCGCCTACGTTACAGGGACAGATACGCAGTATTTT	CASSAYVTGTDTQYF
TRBV2	-	-	TRBJ2-3	TGTGCCAGCAACGGACTGAGGTCGGGGGCAGATACGCAGTATTTT	CASNGLRSGADTQYF
TRBV19	TRBD1	-	TRBJ1-6	TGTGCCAGTAGTGCCCGGACAGGGAAAGGGTCTTCACCCCTCCACTTT	CASSARTGKGSSPLHF
TRBV2	TRBD1	-	TRBJ1-4	TGTGCCAGCAGTGAATCGGGGACAGTTGAAAAACTGTTTTTT	CASSESGTVEKLFF
TRBV28	TRBD1	-	TRBJ2-2	TGTGCCAGCACGCGAGACAGGGCGGTCACCGGGGAGCTGTTTTTT	CASTRDRAVTGELFF
TRBV2	-	-	TRBJ2-5	TGTGCCAGCAGGCGAGTCCCGACTTTCGGGCAAGAGACCCAGTACTTC	CASRRVPTFGQETQYF
TRBV6-2/TRBV6-3	TRBD1	-	TRBJ1-2	TGTGCCAGCAGTTACTCGACCTCCGGGACAGGCATCAACTATGGCTACACCTTC	CASSYSTSGTGINYGYTF
TRBV6-5	-	-	TRBJ1-1	TGTGCCAGCAGAGTGGGGCCCCTGAACACTGAAGCTTTCTTT	CASRVGPLNTEAFF
TRBV6-1	TRBD1	-	TRBJ1-2	TGTGCCAGCAGCAGGGGGCCCCAAAATGGCTACACCTTC	CASSRGPQNGYTF
TRBV10-3	TRBD1	-	TRBJ1-2	TGTGCCATCAGTGAGTCGCGACAGGGGGAGGACTATGGCTACACCTTC	CAISESRQGEDYGYTF
TRBV25-1	-	-	TRBJ2-1	TGTGCCAGCAGTGATCCGAGGCCCGGGGGGCAGTTCTTC	CASSDPRPGGQFF
TRBV13	-	-	TRBJ1-1	TGTGCCAGCAGTCCCTATTTGAACACTGAAGCTTTCTTT	CASSPYLNTEAFF
TRBV12-3/TRBV12-4	-	-	TRBJ1-5	TGTGCCAGCAGTTTAGAACGGGGTCAGCCCCAGCATTTT	CASSLERGQPQHF